A single sample gave rise to the 20 T cell receptor beta chains below, sequenced in a study of T cells expressing NK-cell markers. With the 5' RACE reads reprocessed, TCRdb shows one record per CDR3 protein and no DNA. The ten most abundant clones cover 3.5% to 4.5% of a sample with 550,000 or so distinct CDR3 sequences. Sequencing was done on a sample of blood T cells: a sorted CD56 or NKG2C T cell subset, CD4+ or CD8+ T cells, or bulk PBMC T cells (not recorded which). Receptors were obtained from a man between 18 and 35 years old in good health.

The chain has TRBV28 and TRBJ2-7; TCRdb's assignment of TRBD1 cannot be checked, as there is no DNA. There are 17 residues in the CDR3. Germline CDR1 and CDR2: MDHEN and SYDVKM. The CDR3 here is CASSHPAGDHWSYEQYF.

The chain joins TRBV15 to TRBJ2-2; there is no DNA to check the TCRdb D call of TRBD1. The CDR3 contains 16 residues. Per the germline V gene, CDR1 is LNHNV and CDR2 is YYDKDF (reference sequence). CDR3 loop: CATSRAAGMWGGELFF. Using reference TRBV15 and TRBJ2-2 for the parts outside the CDR3, the full variable domain is DAMVIQNPRYQVTQFGKPVTLSCSQTLNHNVMYWYQQKSSQAPKLLFHYYDKDFNNEADTPDNFQSRRPNTSFCFLDIRSPGLGDTAMYLCATSRAAGMWGGELFFGEGSRLTVL.

The gene calls are TRBV5-1 and TRBJ2-1; TCRdb's D call, TRBD1, is unchecked because there is no DNA. Germline V gives CDR1 SGHRS, CDR2 YFSETQ. The CDR3 runs to 17 residues. The CDR3 spells CASSLGGRGVSYNEQFF. The whole variable domain, filled in from reference TRBV5-1 and TRBJ2-1, reads KAGVTQTPRYLIKTRGQQVTLSCSPISGHRSVSWYQQTPGQGLQFLFEYFSETQRNKGNFPGRFSGRQFSNSRSEMNVSTLELGDSALYLCASSLGGRGVSYNEQFFGPGTRLTVL.

The V gene is TRBV7-9, the J gene TRBJ2-1. The length of the CDR3 is 16 residues. Looked up from germline, CDR1 is SEHNR and CDR2 is FQNEAQ (reference sequence). CDR3 residues: CASSLGLRLAGNEQFF.

This sequence joins TRBV5-1 and TRBJ2-6; there is no DNA to check the TCRdb D call of TRBD1. The length of the CDR3 is 18 residues. Germline lookup yields CDR1 SGHRS and CDR2 YFSETQ. CDR3 region: CASSPDPTGMSGANVLTF.

The rearrangement links TRBV25-1 to TRBJ2-3; TCRdb calls TRBD2, which cannot be checked without DNA. Germline CDR1 is MGHDK and CDR2 is SYGVNS. There are 12 residues in the CDR3. The CDR3 spells CATGPSGRAQYF.

The gene calls are TRBV19 and TRBJ2-2; the TCRdb call, TRBD1, lacks DNA for checking. The CDR3 is 16 amino acids. The germline V gene encodes CDR1 LNHDA and CDR2 SQIVND (reference sequence). The chain's CDR3 is CASKGTGGAEGGELFF.

V gene TRBV27 combines with J gene TRBJ1-1. The CDR3 covers 15 residues. CDR1 is MNHEY and CDR2 is SMNVEV in the germline V gene (reference sequence). This CDR3 reads CASRALFTFNTEAFF.

This chain uses TRBV3-1 with TRBJ2-5; checking the TCRdb D call of TRBD2 is not possible without DNA. The germline CDR1 and CDR2 sequences are LGHDT and YNNKEL (reference sequence). CDR3 length: 15 residues. CDR3 protein: CASSQDGLGQETQYF.

The V gene is TRBV27, the J gene TRBJ2-3; TCRdb selects TRBD1, and the lack of DNA leaves this call unchecked. Germline V gene lookup returns CDR1 MNHEY and CDR2 SMNVEV (reference sequence). The CDR3 is 16 amino acids. The CDR3 here is CASSLRTGVRTDTQYF.

The genes are TRBV5-1 and TRBJ1-3; TCRdb outputs TRBD1, but without DNA this stays unchecked. The CDR3 length is 15 residues. CDR1 and CDR2 (germline): SGHRS, YFSETQ. The CDR3 reads CASSNGQPLENTIYF.

The chain couples TRBV10-3 to TRBJ2-5; TCRdb's assignment of TRBD2 cannot be checked, as there is no DNA. Per germline, CDR1 ENHRY and CDR2 SYGVKD. The CDR3 totals 14 residues. This CDR3 reads CAISSAGEAETQYF.

The chain carries TRBV3-1 and TRBJ2-3. Germline values: CDR1 LGHDT, CDR2 YNNKEL (reference sequence). CDR3 length equals 17 residues. CDR3 protein: CASSQVPGGLGTDTQYF.

The chain couples TRBV29-1 to TRBJ2-1; TCRdb's D call of TRBD1 is untestable without DNA. The CDR3 runs to 13 residues. Germline V gene lookup returns CDR1 SQVTM and CDR2 ANQGSEA. This CDR3 is CSIRDRGENEQFF.

The V and J genes are TRBV9 and TRBJ2-5. Germline V CDR1 and CDR2: SGDLS, YYNGEE. This CDR3 region has 13 residues. CDR3 sequence: CASSPNYQETQYF.

The rearrangement joins TRBV7-3 to TRBJ2-3. The CDR3 loop spans 15 amino acids. Germline CDR1 reads SGHTA; CDR2 reads FQGTGA. The CDR3 loop reads CASSHQGDPTDTQYF.

The rearrangement uses TRBV4-1 and TRBJ2-3. Germline V lookup: CDR1 MGHRA, CDR2 YSYEKL. CDR3 size: 15 residues. The CDR3 sequence: CASSQEGLSTDTQYF.

The rearrangement uses TRBV6-5 and TRBJ2-5; TCRdb picks TRBD2, but there is no DNA to check that call. Germline CDR1 and CDR2: MNHEY and SVGAGI. The CDR3 runs 17 residues. This chain's CDR3 is CASSYGQGTSVGETQYF.

The V gene is TRBV5-1, the J gene TRBJ1-2; TCRdb's D call of TRBD1 is untestable without DNA. The CDR3 sequence is 13 residues long. Germline CDR1 reads SGHRS; CDR2 reads YFSETQ. CDR3: CASSLAGGNDYTF.

The V and J genes are TRBV27 and TRBJ2-5; the TCRdb call, TRBD1, lacks DNA for checking. Germline V CDR1 and CDR2: MNHEY, SMNVEV (reference sequence). There are 13 residues in the CDR3. The CDR3 sequence: CASSGGGKETQYF.